The sequence of this T cell receptor (beta chain) was determined in a study of T cell responses to AZD1222 COVID-19 vaccine (dated by TCRdb to the early 2020s). Concerning the study at large: TCR sequencing was performed for more than 230 trial participants, of whom about 200 were given two doses of AZD1222 and around 25 were given two doses of MenACWY control vaccine. Enrollment into the trials was organized by age into subgroups of 18-55, 56-69 and 70-plus years, and those subgroups contained approximately 160, 26 and 62 TCR-sequenced participants, respectively. Overall study results and their limits: In the small 56-69-year group, the increase in depth fell short of significance, most likely because of low power. CD4 TCRs associated with the vaccine covered the entire spike protein, and the dominant responses were in regions 160-218 and 743-854. Reportedly, almost half of the unique spike-specific TCRs recognized epitopes lying outside the regions that are mutated in the B.1.351 and B.1.1.7 variants. Because no day 14 peak-response samples were available, the repertoires could be characterized only after the peak T cell response. Spike-specific TCR breadth and depth rose significantly after two AZD1222 doses compared with day 0 and with MenACWY recipients. Conclusions about previously exposed vaccinees were limited because only a handful of AZD1222 recipients were SARS-CoV-2 seropositive at baseline. Participants were mostly white British, with more females than males. The authors suggested clonal diversity may have been underestimated.

The CDR3 regions of human TCRbeta chains were analyzed by immunosequencing. The authors' pipeline ran thus. TCRs in the repertoires were compared against a reference library of SARS-CoV-2-specific TCRs that had been generated with the MIRA antigen-specificity platform. Breadth was defined as the fraction of unique TCRs that were SARS-CoV-2-associated, and depth was defined as the fraction of total T cells that were SARS-CoV-2-associated. Each spike-specific TCR was assigned to its reactive spike region and to a CD4 or CD8 class using the MIRA data. Log10-transformed breadth and depth values were compared by one-way ANOVA with Sidak's multiple comparisons tests. TCRdb stores this immuneACCESS table with in-frame sequences only. Part of the clones is absent; in the studies checked, under half of the shortfall reflects unresolved V genes, and no reason is known for the rest. The V and J calls and clone size come from that table; D and trimming were worked out from the DNA. The sample has some 96,000 clones on record, over 75% of them singletons. 3.5% to 4.5% of the sample is held by the ten biggest clonotypes.

Read against the paper, the sample's time point label means: baseline before first vaccination. Interpreted using the paper, the treatment or condition label stands for: meningococcal conjugate vaccine given as trial control. The vaccinee samples were drawn from two UK trials, COV001 and COV002, one of which was a single-blind randomized controlled phase 2/3 trial testing AZD1222 (ChAdOx1 nCoV-19) in healthy adults. For TCRbeta chain sequencing, PBMC samples from trial participants were taken at day 0 and at day 28 after the second dose. V and J lose 11 bases and 3 bases, and a span of 13 bases separates them. As encoded in the germline V gene, CDR1 is ENHRY while CDR2 is SYGVKD. Including cysteine and phenylalanine, the CDR3 has 12 amino acids. Solely the CDR3 DNA is kept, with 36 bases framed from the first base. Regarding this clone: Its antigen remains undetermined. No much larger clone exists at a distance of one base, and base qualities are not known.

The sequenced sample was peripheral blood, obtained on day 0 of MenACWY control vaccination. Here the chain combines TRBV10-3 and TRBJ1-1; perhaps TRBD1 is the D gene, with 5 bases matching. The clonotype was recovered from an adult in good health. The bases are TGTGCCTCCAGACAGTGGGACACTGAAGCTTTCTTT. The resulting protein is CASRQWDTEAFF.